The 23 T cell receptor beta chains presented below share a single source sample, sequenced in a study of shared clonotypes between healthy human individuals. Using immunoSEQ multiplex PCR, the repertoire was profiled, and TCRdb retains in-frame clones only, with some absent. The table has roughly 2.5 million clones, approximately 90% seen once. Sequencing input: naive CD4+ T cells sorted from blood. Subset in this sample: CD45RA+ positively selected. These receptors all stem from a man aged 18 to 30 in good health.

This chain uses TRBV9 with TRBJ2-1; D is perhaps TRBD2 (7 bases). The CDR3 has 17 amino acids. V lost 0 bases to trimming and J lost 3 bases, with 16 bases between them. The germline V gene has CDR1 SGDLS and CDR2 YYNGEE. CDR3 in amino acids: CASSVASGGGRYNEQFF. CDR3 in DNA: TGTGCCAGCAGCGTAGCTTCCGGCGGGGGCCGCTACAATGAGCAGTTCTTC.

The chain employs TRBV6-6 and TRBJ2-5; the match to TRBD1 covers 7 bases. The junction had 9 bases not matched to a gene; V was cut back by 6 bases and J by 5 bases. Looked up from germline, CDR1 is MNHNY and CDR2 is SVGAGI (reference sequence). There are 14 residues in the CDR3. The CDR3 DNA sequence: TGTGCCAGCAGCCCACAGGGGTACGTTGAGACCCAGTACTTC. Translated, it gives CASSPQGYVETQYF.

The chain recombines TRBV5-1 with TRBJ2-7, with D perhaps TRBD1 or TRBD2 (5 bases each). The CDR3 has 13 residues. Trimming shortened V by 5 bases and J by 4 bases, and 13 bases separated the two germline ends. The germline V gene has CDR1 SGHRS and CDR2 YFSETQ. The CDR3 region has the DNA TGCGCCAGCAGAACCGGGACGGAGTACGAGCAGTACTTC. Translating gives CASRTGTEYEQYF. Variable domain in full (rest from reference TRBV5-1 and TRBJ2-7): KAGVTQTPRYLIKTRGQQVTLSCSPISGHRSVSWYQQTPGQGLQFLFEYFSETQRNKGNFPGRFSGRQFSNSRSEMNVSTLELGDSALYLCASRTGTEYEQYFGPGTRLTVT.

J is TRBJ2-3 and V is TRBV5-1, with 13 bases aligning to TRBD2. Germline loops: CDR1 SGHRS, CDR2 YFSETQ. After removal of 7 bases from V and 3 bases from J, the junction contained 8 bases not matched to a gene. The CDR3 extends over 16 amino acids. CDR3 DNA: TGCGCCAGCCGAGCTTTGACTAGCGGGAGGACAGATACGCAGTATTTT. It specifies CASRALTSGRTDTQYF. The complete variable domain, with remaining parts taken from reference TRBV5-1 and TRBJ2-3, reads KAGVTQTPRYLIKTRGQQVTLSCSPISGHRSVSWYQQTPGQGLQFLFEYFSETQRNKGNFPGRFSGRQFSNSRSEMNVSTLELGDSALYLCASRALTSGRTDTQYFGPGTRLTVL.

The rearrangement links TRBV6-1 to TRBJ1-5; D uncertain. This CDR3 spans 16 amino acids. From germline, CDR1 is MNHNS and CDR2 SASEGT. Trimming pared 1 base from V and 2 bases from J, leaving 12 bases between. This chain's CDR3 is CASSEDGGRGNQPQHF. Here the CDR3 DNA reads TGTGCCAGCAGTGAAGATGGAGGGAGGGGCAATCAGCCCCAGCATTTT.

The chain carries TRBV12-5 and TRBJ2-7; 9 nucleotides line up with TRBD1. The V gene's germline CDR1 is LGHNT and CDR2 FRNRAP. The CDR3 runs to 15 residues. V gave up 2 bases and J gave up 4 bases; unmatched junction bases: 6. Here the CDR3 DNA reads TGTGCTAGTGGTTTGAGTACAGGGGGCAAGTACGAGCAGTACTTC. This gives the protein CASGLSTGGKYEQYF.

This rearrangement joins TRBV7-9 to TRBJ2-5; D possibly matches TRBD1 or TRBD2 (5 bases each). Germline V gene sequence: CDR1 SEHNR, CDR2 FQNEAQ (reference sequence). Trimming pared 5 bases from V and 4 bases from J, leaving 11 bases between. The CDR3 totals 13 residues. Written as DNA, the CDR3 is TGTGCCAGCAGCCCCGGGACCCCAGAGACCCAGTACTTC. Its protein is CASSPGTPETQYF.

This chain uses TRBV7-2 with TRBJ1-1; possibly TRBD1 for D (5 bases). V was pared by 5 bases and J by 2 bases, with 12 bases between. The length of the CDR3 is 14 residues. CDR1 is SGHTA and CDR2 is FQGNSA in the germline V gene. CDR3 DNA: TGTGCCAGCAGCCCCCTGGGGGAAAACACTGAAGCTTTCTTT. Its translation is CASSPLGENTEAFF.

This sequence joins TRBV5-6 and TRBJ2-2; D is possibly TRBD2 (6 bases). The germline CDR1 and CDR2 sequences are SGHDT and YYEEEE. The CDR3 has 16 amino acids. V was cut by 1 base and J by 4 bases, with 14 bases left in between. The CDR3, as DNA: TGTGCCAGCAGCTTGTCAGGAGGGCCCGGCACCGGGGAGCTGTTTTTT. This codes for CASSLSGGPGTGELFF.

The rearrangement joins TRBV28 to TRBJ1-4; TRBD1 is a possible D gene (5 bases). Germline V gene data show CDR1 as MDHEN and CDR2 as SYDVKM. V was shortened by 5 bases and J by 6 bases, with 19 bases between the two germline ends. CDR3 size: 16 residues. The CDR3 coding sequence is TGTGCCAGCAGTCTGTATTCAGGGCATTACGATGAAAAACTGTTTTTT. As protein: CASSLYSGHYDEKLFF.

About this clone itself: Distinct nucleotide sequences in the sample also encode this CDR3. This sequence joins TRBV9 and TRBJ1-5; D is perhaps TRBD1 (6 bases). Trimming removed 3 bases from V and 3 bases from J, with 10 bases in between. The CDR3 length is 14 residues. Germline CDR1 reads SGDLS; CDR2 reads YYNGEE. CDR3: CASSAGQFNQPQHF. Here the CDR3 DNA reads TGTGCCAGCAGCGCCGGACAGTTCAATCAGCCCCAGCATTTT. Full variable domain (rest looked up from reference TRBV9 and TRBJ1-5): DSGVTQTPKHLITATGQRVTLRCSPRSGDLSVYWYQQSLDQGLQFLIQYYNGEERAKGNILERFSAQQFPDLHSELNLSSLELGDSALYFCASSAGQFNQPQHFGDGTRLSIL.

The chain is built from TRBV2 and TRBJ2-1; 13 bases line up with TRBD2. After removal of 6 bases from V and 10 bases from J, the junction contained 9 bases not matched to a gene. The V gene's germline CDR1 is SNHLY and CDR2 FYNNEI. The CDR3 totals 15 residues. The CDR3 loop reads CASRTTELAGGEQFF. CDR3 DNA: TGTGCCAGCAGGACAACAGAACTAGCGGGAGGGGAGCAGTTCTTC.

This clone was detected once. This chain links TRBV9 with TRBJ2-5, with D possibly TRBD2 on 6 matching bases. V was cut by 0 bases and J by 5 bases, with 11 bases left in between. Germline V lookup: CDR1 SGDLS, CDR2 YYNGEE. The CDR3 is made up of 14 amino acids. In DNA form, the CDR3 reads TGTGCCAGCAGCGTAGGGGGCGGGACGGAGACCCAGTACTTC. This encodes CASSVGGGTETQYF. The variable domain in full, with the rest retrieved from reference TRBV9 and TRBJ2-5, is DSGVTQTPKHLITATGQRVTLRCSPRSGDLSVYWYQQSLDQGLQFLIQYYNGEERAKGNILERFSAQQFPDLHSELNLSSLELGDSALYFCASSVGGGTETQYFGPGTRLLVL.

The J gene is TRBJ1-5, the V gene TRBV23-1; the match to TRBD1 covers 10 bases. TRBV23-1 is an ORF, and what it does is uncertain. CDR3 size: 16 residues. V was pared by 7 bases and J by 0 bases, with 6 bases of the junction left unmatched. The CDR3, as DNA: TGCGCCAGCATCCGGGGGGACAGGGGTAGCAATCAGCCCCAGCATTTT. Protein sequence: CASIRGDRGSNQPQHF.

The chain recombines TRBV5-1 with TRBJ2-5, with TRBD1 matching 7 bases. V shed 2 bases, J shed 1 base, and the junction held 5 bases outside the gene matches. The CDR3 extends over 15 amino acids. Germline CDR1 reads SGHRS; CDR2 reads YFSETQ. The CDR3 region has the DNA TGCGCCAGCAGCTTAGGGACAGCGGTCCAAGAGACCCAGTACTTC. It translates to CASSLGTAVQETQYF. Drawing the rest from reference TRBV5-1 and TRBJ2-5, the complete variable domain is KAGVTQTPRYLIKTRGQQVTLSCSPISGHRSVSWYQQTPGQGLQFLFEYFSETQRNKGNFPGRFSGRQFSNSRSEMNVSTLELGDSALYLCASSLGTAVQETQYFGPGTRLLVL.

This clone was detected once. V gene TRBV5-1 combines with J gene TRBJ2-7, with 11 bases fitting TRBD1. V shed 1 base and J 5 bases; nucleotides not matched to a gene: 11. The CDR3 consists of 17 residues. Germline CDR1 SGHRS, CDR2 YFSETQ. CDR3 nucleotide sequence: TGCGCCAGCAGCTTGCCGAGCGGACAGGGGGCTAGGCACGAGCAGTACTTC. Translated: CASSLPSGQGARHEQYF.

This clone was detected only once. The CDR3 region is CASTSSGTSTDTQYF. The DNA for the CDR3 is TGCGCCAGCACCTCCAGCGGAACTAGCACAGATACGCAGTATTTT. This chain connects TRBV5-1 to TRBJ2-3; TRBD2 might be the D (5 bases). V was cut by 6 bases and J by 0 bases, with 14 bases left in between. The germline V gene has CDR1 SGHRS and CDR2 YFSETQ. This CDR3 comprises 15 residues.

This chain connects TRBV27 to TRBJ2-3, with D possibly being TRBD1 (5 bases). Germline V CDR1 and CDR2: MNHEY, SMNVEV (reference sequence). V lost 5 bases, J lost 1 base, and 16 bases lay in between. The CDR3 runs to 16 residues. The CDR3 sequence: CASSPGNRIRTDTQYF. CDR3 nucleotides: TGTGCCAGCAGTCCGGGCAACAGGATCCGCACAGATACGCAGTATTTT.

The V call is TRBV15, the J call TRBJ1-1; no firm D call. V lost 1 base, J lost 6 bases, and 6 bases lay in between. Per germline, CDR1 LNHNV and CDR2 YYDKDF (reference sequence). The CDR3 consists of 12 residues. The CDR3 region has the DNA TGTGCCACCAGCAGAGGTACAGCTGAAGCTTTCTTT. Translated: CATSRGTAEAFF.

The V and J genes are TRBV10-3 and TRBJ2-4; D is ambiguous. V was pared by 3 bases and J by 7 bases, with 16 bases between. Germline values: CDR1 ENHRY, CDR2 SYGVKD. CDR3 length equals 15 residues. CDR3 residues: CAISETLLTRNIQYF. The CDR3 DNA is TGTGCCATCAGTGAAACCTTATTGACAAGGAACATTCAGTACTTC.

This chain joins TRBV6-6 and TRBJ1-1, with D possibly being TRBD1 (6 bases). The CDR3 is made up of 14 amino acids. From germline, CDR1 is MNHNY and CDR2 SVGAGI (reference sequence). V dropped 2 bases and J dropped 4 bases, with 11 bases sitting between them. In DNA, the CDR3 is TGTGCCAGCAGTTACGCAGGGGCGTCCACTGAAGCTTTCTTT. Translated, it gives CASSYAGASTEAFF.

The J gene is TRBJ1-2, the V gene TRBV18, with D uncertain. CDR1 and CDR2 (germline): KGHSH, LQKENI. This CDR3 has 16 residues. The V end lost 6 bases, the J end lost 2 bases, and 19 bases lay between the germline ends. The CDR3 sequence is CASSRTIELGNYGYTF. CDR3 sequence (DNA): TGTGCCAGCTCCCGGACGATTGAGTTAGGGAACTATGGCTACACCTTC.

The J gene is TRBJ2-7, the V gene TRBV10-3; D is perhaps TRBD1 (5 bases). CDR3 length: 12 amino acids. Germline V gene sequence: CDR1 ENHRY, CDR2 SYGVKD. The V end was cut by 4 bases, the J end by 3 bases, with 7 bases between. CDR3 sequence reads: CAISAQVYEQYF. CDR3 bases: TGTGCCATCAGTGCACAGGTCTACGAGCAGTACTTC.